This entry features one TCR beta chain sequence. Its antigen specificity is not known. The input lacks base qualities; no much larger clone sits a single base away. The sample is drawn from a study of T cell responses to AZD1222 COVID-19 vaccine (dated by TCRdb to about 2021). Regarding the complete study: A total of 240 or so trial participants underwent TCR sequencing, of whom around 210 had received two doses of AZD1222 and some 25 had received two doses of the MenACWY control vaccine. Trial participants were enrolled by age into 18-55, 56-69 and 70-plus year subgroups, with 148, 28 and 57 TCR-sequenced participants respectively. What the work shows at the level of the full study, not this receptor alone: Reportedly, close to half of the unique spike-specific TCRs recognized epitopes lying outside the regions that are mutated in the B.1.351 and B.1.1.7 variants. No day 14 peak-response samples were available, so repertoires were characterized only after the peak T cell response. Conclusions about previously exposed vaccinees were limited because only six or seven AZD1222 recipients were SARS-CoV-2 seropositive at baseline. A significant rise in spike-specific TCR breadth and depth was observed after two AZD1222 doses relative to day 0 and relative to MenACWY recipients. Participants were mostly white British and included more females than males, and it was suggested by the authors that clonal diversity may have been underestimated. The whole spike protein was spanned by vaccine-associated CD4 TCRs, and dominant responses were seen in regions 160-218 and 743-854. In the small 56-69-year group, the increase in depth fell short of significance, most likely because of low power.

The CDR3 regions of human TCRbeta chains were analyzed by immunosequencing. The original pipeline was this. TCRs in the repertoires were matched against a reference library of SARS-CoV-2-specific TCRs that had been generated with the MIRA antigen-specificity platform. Breadth meant the fraction of unique TCRs that were SARS-CoV-2-associated, whereas depth meant the fraction of total T cells that were SARS-CoV-2-associated. Using the MIRA data, each spike-specific TCR was mapped to the spike region that the TCR reacts to and placed in a CD4 or CD8 class. Log10-transformed breadth and depth values were compared by one-way ANOVA with Sidak's multiple comparisons tests. This immuneACCESS table, as held by TCRdb, lists in-frame sequences with V and J called but not all clones. Of the missing ones, under half trace to an unresolved V gene in checked studies; the others have no known cause. V and J calls plus clone size are reproduced from that table; the DNA served to infer D and trimming. Present in this sample are about 150,000 clones, over 80% of which were seen just once. The ten biggest clones cover roughly 9.7% of the sample.

Read against the paper, the sample's time point label means: about 28 days (+/-7) after the second vaccine dose. AZD1222 recipients with second doses at about 4 weeks or about 12 weeks were pooled, because spike-specific TCR depth and breadth did not differ between schedules. Samples from vaccinated people were obtained from the UK trials COV001 and COV002, which included a single-blind randomized controlled phase 2/3 trial of AZD1222 (ChAdOx1 nCoV-19) in healthy adults. For TCRbeta chain sequencing, PBMC samples from trial participants were taken at day 0 and at day 28 after the second dose. The sequence derives from an adult who received the AZD1222 COVID-19 vaccine. The sample consisted of peripheral blood, taken 28 days after the second AZD1222 dose.

The CDR3 region has the sequence CSVEGTGVAYNEQFF. The DNA sequence is TGCAGCGTTGAGGGGACAGGGGTGGCCTACAATGAGCAGTTCTTC. This chain joins TRBV29-1 to TRBJ2-1, with 10 central nucleotides matching TRBD1. For CDR1 and CDR2, the germline V gene lists SQVTM and ANQGSEA. The CDR3 sequence holds 15 residues, the cysteine and phenylalanine included. The CDR3 DNA has 45 bases and is translated from base 1. V lost 3 bases and J lost 2 bases, and the count of bases not matched to a germline gene is 4.